This TCR beta chain emerged from a study of blood T cell repertoires in COVID-19. In the study overall: Samples of COVID-19 (acute and convalescent) were obtained from the United States, Italy and Spain.

Germline V CDR1 and CDR2: MNHEY, SMNVEV (reference sequence). After removal of 10 bases from V and 0 bases from J, the junction contained 15 bases not matched to a gene. The CDR3 consists of 18 residues. Repertoires were generated with immunoSEQ multiplex PCR, while TCRdb's copy carries only in-frame clones and drops some. The repertoire holds more than 140,000 clones, with around 81% as singletons. Only a few counts were recorded for this clone. This receptor was taken from a human donor in a cohort sampled during active COVID-19. The V and J genes are TRBV27 and TRBJ2-1, with 10 bases aligning to TRBD2. Input material: peripheral blood. CDR3 sequence (DNA): TGTGCCACCGGAATCCCCCGAGGACTAGCGGCCTCCTACAATGAGCAGTTCTTC. It specifies CATGIPRGLAASYNEQFF.